The next 8 T cell receptor beta chains were all read from a single sample in a study of shared clonotypes between healthy human individuals. Data came from immunoSEQ multiplex PCR; TCRdb stores just in-frame clones and leaves some out. The sample gives approximately 2,000,000 clones, 85% to 95% of which show up once; around 0.4% is in the top ten. Sequencing input: naive CD4+ T cells from PBMCs. Subset: CD45RA+ positively selected. All receptors derive from a man in his late teens or twenties in good health. Some clones in this sample may be carry-over from other donors' samples.

The chain has TRBV5-8 and TRBJ2-5, with 7 positions matching TRBD1. Germline values: CDR1 SGHTS, CDR2 YDEGEE. After removal of 3 bases from V and 9 bases from J, the junction contained 11 bases not matched to a gene. CDR3 length: 14 residues. Here the CDR3 reads CASSYRGGLWAQYF. In DNA form, the CDR3 reads TGTGCCAGCAGCTATAGAGGGGGCCTTTGGGCCCAGTACTTC.

This chain connects TRBV5-3 to TRBJ1-2; D is unclear. TRBV5-3 is sorted into the ORF group, with uncertain function. Trimming took off 0 bases at V and 11 bases at J, with 20 bases between the two ends. The CDR3 consists of 15 residues. This chain's CDR3 is CARSLATRTRMRYTF. The DNA of the CDR3 is TGTGCCAGAAGCTTGGCCACTCGGACTAGGATGAGGTACACCTTC.

V is TRBV4-1 and J is TRBJ1-5; D gene unclear. The ends were cut back, 0 bases at V and 2 bases at J, with 14 bases in the middle. The CDR3 is made up of 17 amino acids. Germline CDR1 and CDR2: MGHRA and YSYEKL. The DNA for the CDR3 is TGCGCCAGCAGCCAAGATCGTTCGACGGGTGGCAATCAGCCCCAGCATTTT. Translating gives CASSQDRSTGGNQPQHF.

Notes on this clone: The sample has other DNA sequences that encode this CDR3 too. V and J are TRBV7-9 and TRBJ2-5, with 8 bases lining up with TRBD1. Trimming took 6 bases from V and 2 from J; bases not matched to a gene: 5. Germline lookup yields CDR1 SEHNR and CDR2 FQNEAQ (reference sequence). The CDR3 spans 14 residues. CDR3 DNA: TGTGCCAGCAGTCCCAGGACAGGGCAAGAGACCCAGTACTTC. Translation gives CASSPRTGQETQYF.

Only a few counts were recorded for this clone. Additional DNA sequences in this sample encode the identical CDR3. This chain connects TRBV11-1 to TRBJ2-7; 9 bases map to TRBD1. CDR1 is SGHAT and CDR2 is FQDESV in the germline V gene (reference sequence). Trimming cost V 5 bases and J 1 base; bases outside gene matches: 3. This CDR3 has 14 residues. CDR3 protein: CASSKGQGSYEQYF. In DNA form, the CDR3 reads TGTGCCAGCAGCAAGGGACAGGGTTCCTACGAGCAGTACTTC. The complete variable domain, with remaining parts taken from reference TRBV11-1 and TRBJ2-7, reads EAEVAQSPRYKITEKSQAVAFWCDPISGHATLYWYRQILGQGPELLVQFQDESVVDDSQLPKDRFSAERLKGVDSTLKIQPAELGDSAMYLCASSKGQGSYEQYFGPGTRLTVT.

The chain has TRBV7-3 and TRBJ2-7; TRBD1 matches 10 bases. V shed 5 bases and J 8 bases; nucleotides not matched to a gene: 12. CDR3 length: 15 amino acids. Germline CDR1 SGHTA, CDR2 FQGTGA. CDR3 nucleotide sequence: TGTGCCAGCAGCCCTATGGGGGGACAGGGGAGTAAGCAGTACTTC. Protein sequence: CASSPMGGQGSKQYF.

This chain uses TRBV11-1 with TRBJ1-1; 7 nucleotides agree with TRBD1. This CDR3 has 16 residues. Per germline, CDR1 SGHAT and CDR2 FQDESV (reference sequence). The trim removed 3 bases at V and 0 bases at J, leaving 7 bases unmatched. CDR3 amino acids: CASSLPRGGMNTEAFF. The CDR3 bases are TGTGCCAGCAGCTTGCCCAGGGGGGGGATGAACACTGAAGCTTTCTTT.

The rearrangement uses TRBV2 and TRBJ2-3, with D hard to call. This CDR3 is built from 12 residues. V was shortened by 8 bases and J by 2 bases, with 8 bases between the two germline ends. Germline CDR1 SNHLY, CDR2 FYNNEI. CDR3: CASAANTDTQYF. The CDR3 nucleotides are TGTGCCAGCGCCGCTAACACAGATACGCAGTATTTT. The variable domain in full, completed from reference TRBV2 and TRBJ2-3, reads EPEVTQTPSHQVTQMGQEVILRCVPISNHLYFYWYRQILGQKVEFLVSFYNNEISEKSEIFDDQFSVERPDGSNFTLKIRSTKLEDSAMYFCASAANTDTQYFGPGTRLTVL.